This T cell receptor beta chain is from a study of cytomegalovirus exposure and HLA in healthy donors. The table lists this clone with a few counts. The CDR3 runs to 14 residues. V was pared by 6 bases and J by 7 bases, with 9 bases of the junction left unmatched. The V gene's germline CDR1 is SNHLY and CDR2 FYNNEI. PCR employed 60 Vbeta and 13 Jbeta primers. TCRdb keeps only in-frame clones here, not all; method: immunoSEQ multiplex PCR. The table lists 100,000 to 150,000 clones, roughly three quarters of them singletons. The specimen sequenced was PBMCs. This TCR derives from a man aged 25-40 years in good health and CMV-seropositive. The gene calls are TRBV2 and TRBJ1-1; 9 bases map to TRBD1. The CDR3 DNA reads as TGTGCCAGCAGCCCGGGGACAGGGATTGATGAAGCTTTCTTT. It yields the protein CASSPGTGIDEAFF.